The 15 T cell receptor beta chains presented below share a single source sample, sequenced in a study of regulatory T cells in long-lasting Graves disease. Arm-PCR with iRepertoire HTBI primers amplified the CDR3 regions for these TCR beta libraries. Each CDR3 protein is one row after TCRdb ran MiXCR on the multiplex PCR reads. The sample includes under 800,000 distinct CDR3 sequences, approximately 15% of them seen just once. Time point noted: newly diagnosed GD, antithyroid drugs for less than 3 months. The TCR library used RNA extracted from PBMCs. These data were likewise used in another study, on T cells in Graves' hyperthyroidism and ophthalmopathy.

Specimen: peripheral blood mononuclear cells (PBMCs), collected at new diagnosis, from a patient treated with antithyroid drugs. These receptors all stem from a woman aged 30 to 39 with Graves disease.

This rearrangement joins TRBV15 to TRBJ2-5; the D gene is possibly TRBD2 (5 bases). Between the trimmed V and J ends, which lost 8 bases and 3 bases, there was a span of 7 bases. The CDR3 is made up of 11 amino acids. Germline V gene data show CDR1 as LNHNV and CDR2 as YYDKDF (reference sequence). For the CDR3, the DNA is TGTGCCACCTCGAGGGAAGAGACCCAGTACTTC. It is translated as CATSREETQYF.

At least ten counts were recorded for this clonotype. V gene TRBV28 combines with J gene TRBJ1-2; no clear D gene. The ends were cut back, 6 bases at V and 4 bases at J, with 12 bases in the middle. CDR1 and CDR2 from the germline V gene are MDHEN and SYDVKM. The CDR3 covers 13 residues. The CDR3 loop is CASREVGSYGYTF. CDR3 nucleotide sequence: TGTGCCAGCAGAGAAGTCGGAAGCTATGGCTACACCTTC.

This clonotype was observed a few times. V usage is TRBV7-3 and J usage is TRBJ2-3; TRBD2 might be the D (5 bases). Trimming took off 5 bases at V and 6 bases at J, with 24 bases between the two ends. Germline loops: CDR1 SGHTA, CDR2 FQGTGA. This CDR3 region has 17 residues. The CDR3 reads CASSTHNRDQNHDTQYF. Written as DNA, the CDR3 is TGTGCCAGCAGCACCCACAACCGGGATCAAAACCACGATACGCAGTATTTT.

The chain combines TRBV6-2 or TRBV6-3 with TRBJ1-6; TRBD1 aligns across 7 bases. V gave up 10 bases and J gave up 7 bases; unmatched junction bases: 10. The V gene's germline CDR1 is MNHEY and CDR2 SVGEGT. The CDR3 contains 14 residues. DNA of the CDR3: TGTGCCATCAGAGAGACAGGGATCAATTCACCCCTCCACTTT. Residues: CAIRETGINSPLHF.

The rearrangement joins TRBV18 to TRBJ2-2; TRBD1 matches 7 bases. The germline V gene has CDR1 KGHSH and CDR2 LQKENI. V shed 3 bases, J shed 4 bases, and the junction held 8 bases outside the gene matches. The CDR3 loop spans 16 amino acids. The CDR3 spells CASSPIPTGSTGELFF. CDR3 in DNA: TGTGCCAGCTCACCTATTCCGACAGGGAGCACCGGGGAGCTGTTTTTT.

A note on this clonotype: A much more abundant neighbour one base away suggests this may be a read error. The genes are TRBV2 and TRBJ2-3; 10 bases line up with TRBD2. Trimming removed 4 bases from V and 6 bases from J; junction bases left unmatched: 4. Germline lookup yields CDR1 SNHLY and CDR2 FYNNEI. The length of the CDR3 is 14 residues. The CDR3 reads CASSVSSGGDTQYF. CDR3 nucleotides: TGTGCCAGCAGTGTGTCTAGCGGGGGTGATACGCAGTATTTT. Complete variable domain (other parts from reference TRBV2 and TRBJ2-3): EPEVTQTPSHQVTQMGQEVILRCVPISNHLYFYWYRQILGQKVEFLVSFYNNEISEKSEIFDDQFSVERPDGSNFTLKIRSTKLEDSAMYFCASSVSSGGDTQYFGPGTRLTVL.

This clonotype has just a few counts. The chain joins TRBV9 to TRBJ1-2, with D possibly being TRBD1 (5 bases). Germline V lookup: CDR1 SGDLS, CDR2 YYNGEE. The V gene lost 2 bases and the J gene lost 7 bases, with 12 bases spanning the gap. The CDR3 totals 13 residues. The CDR3 DNA follows: TGTGCCAGCAGCGTGGGTAGAGGGGTTGGCTACACCTTC. It yields the protein CASSVGRGVGYTF.

This clonotype was found many times. Here the CDR3 reads CASSLSAEHYEQYF. CDR3 coding DNA: TGTGCCAGCAGTTTATCGGCGGAGCACTACGAGCAGTACTTC. The chain is built from TRBV12-3 or TRBV12-4 and TRBJ2-7; unclear D gene. CDR3 length equals 14 residues. The ends were cut back, 2 bases at V and 3 bases at J, with 11 bases in the middle.

The chain is built from TRBV19 and TRBJ1-2; no reliable D call. CDR3 size: 13 residues. V was shortened by 6 bases and J by 2 bases, with 10 bases between the two germline ends. Germline loops: CDR1 LNHDA, CDR2 SQIVND (reference sequence). CDR3 sequence: CASRGRRNYGYTF. DNA for the CDR3: TGTGCCAGTAGGGGCCGGAGAAACTATGGCTACACCTTC.

The CDR3 protein is CASGGAGADTQYF. The DNA of the CDR3 is TGTGCCAGCGGGGGCGCCGGGGCAGATACGCAGTATTTT. V is TRBV6-2 or TRBV6-3 and J is TRBJ2-3, with D maybe TRBD1 (6 bases). CDR3 size: 13 residues. V was pared by 8 bases and J by 4 bases, with 13 bases between. CDR1 and CDR2 (germline): MNHEY, SVGEGT.

V is TRBV6-2 or TRBV6-3 and J is TRBJ1-6; D is ambiguous. V was trimmed by 0 bases and J by 10 bases, leaving 16 bases between them. The germline V gene encodes CDR1 MNHEY and CDR2 SVGEGT. CDR3 length: 16 amino acids. CDR3 bases: TGTGCCAGCAGTTACTCGACCCGGGTTAAGGAATCACCCCTCCACTTT. It specifies CASSYSTRVKESPLHF.

In its sample, this clonotype was seen many times. The V call is TRBV10-3, the J call TRBJ2-7; D unresolved. Trimming removed 3 bases from V and 2 bases from J, with 20 bases in between. Germline assignment: CDR1 ENHRY and CDR2 SYGVKD. The CDR3 sequence is 17 residues long. The CDR3 here is CAISDVRRADATYEQYF. CDR3 sequence (DNA): TGTGCCATCAGTGATGTAAGAAGGGCGGATGCTACCTACGAGCAGTACTTC.

This clonotype was detected only a few times. V gene TRBV18 combines with J gene TRBJ1-4; D uncertain. Germline V lookup: CDR1 KGHSH, CDR2 LQKENI. The germline V and J ends were trimmed by 6 bases and 8 bases, with 13 bases remaining between them. The CDR3 sequence is 13 residues long. This chain's CDR3 is CASSPDQKEKLFF. As DNA, the CDR3 is TGTGCCAGCTCCCCCGACCAGAAGGAAAAACTGTTTTTT.

The genes are TRBV19 and TRBJ2-1; 12 positions match TRBD2. The CDR3 contains 17 residues. Germline loops: CDR1 LNHDA, CDR2 SQIVND (reference sequence). The V segment lost 6 bases and the J segment 0 bases; nucleotides outside the gene matches: 6. CDR3 sequence (DNA): TGTGCCAGTAGAACAAAGGGACTAGCGGGCTCCTACAATGAGCAGTTCTTC. This sequence encodes CASRTKGLAGSYNEQFF.

This clonotype was recorded a few times. The genes are TRBV6-5 and TRBJ1-1, with D unresolved. Per germline, CDR1 MNHEY and CDR2 SVGAGI. Deletions cut 1 base from V and 6 bases from J, with 9 bases between. This CDR3 is built from 13 residues. Here the CDR3 DNA reads TGTGCCAGCAGTTACTGGAGGAGTGCTGAAGCTTTCTTT. Translation: CASSYWRSAEAFF.